The 25 T cell receptor beta chains listed next were all sequenced from one sample in a study of control samples from healthy donors and cancer patients. Here immunoSEQ multiplex PCR was the method, and the copy in TCRdb shows in-frame clones only, minus some. Among around 96,000 clones listed, approximately 95% were seen once. Sequencing used blood. All receptors come from a man aged 18 to 30 in good health.

The chain joins TRBV4-2 to TRBJ1-4, with D maybe TRBD1 (6 bases). Germline CDR1 is LGHNA and CDR2 is YNFKEQ. V gave up 3 bases and J gave up 7 bases, with 21 bases separating them. There are 17 residues in the CDR3. In nucleotides, the CDR3 is TGTGCCAGCAGCCACCTTTTACAGGGACGGCAGAGTGAAAAACTGTTTTTT. Its translation: CASSHLLQGRQSEKLFF.

The V gene is TRBV19, the J gene TRBJ1-5, with 9 bases fitting TRBD1. This CDR3 contains 16 residues. CDR1 LNHDA and CDR2 SQIVND come from the germline V gene (reference sequence). V lost 9 bases, J lost 2 bases, and 11 bases stayed unmatched. CDR3 in DNA: TGTGCCAGCAGCGGGGACAGGGTTTATGGCAATCAGCCCCAGCATTTT. Its translation: CASSGDRVYGNQPQHF. Combining the CDR3 with reference TRBV19 and TRBJ1-5 gives the whole variable domain DGGITQSPKYLFRKEGQNVTLSCEQNLNHDAMYWYRQDPGQGLRLIYYSQIVNDFQKGDIAEGYSVSREKKESFPLTVTSAQKNPTAFYLCASSGDRVYGNQPQHFGDGTRLSIL.

This rearrangement joins TRBV18 to TRBJ1-1; 7 bases are shared with TRBD1. The J segment lost 1 base and the V segment lost 4 bases, leaving 6 bases of the junction unmatched. The germline CDR1 and CDR2 sequences are KGHSH and LQKENI. The CDR3 is made up of 15 amino acids. The CDR3 region is CASSLPGQTNTEAFF. The CDR3 coding sequence is TGTGCCAGCTCACTCCCGGGACAGACGAACACTGAAGCTTTCTTT.

The chain employs TRBV5-4 and TRBJ2-2, with D perhaps matching TRBD2 (5 bases). Per germline, CDR1 SGHNT and CDR2 YYREEE (reference sequence). The CDR3 is made up of 14 amino acids. Trimming left V 9 bases short and J 1 base short, with 13 bases between. The CDR3 protein is CAMTERENTGELFF. The CDR3 DNA reads TGTGCCATGACCGAACGGGAGAACACCGGGGAGCTGTTTTTT.

This chain links TRBV10-1 with TRBJ1-5, with D tentatively TRBD1 (5 bases). This CDR3 has 15 residues. Germline V gives CDR1 WNHNN, CDR2 SYGVQD (reference sequence). Between the trimmed V and J ends, which lost 1 base and 6 bases, there was a span of 13 bases. CDR3 in DNA: TGCGCCAGCAGTGAGTGCTCCAGGGTTAGTCAGCCCCAGCATTTT. Amino acid sequence: CASSECSRVSQPQHF.

This clone appeared once. The chain joins TRBV19 to TRBJ2-7; 11 bases are a match to TRBD1. Looked up from germline, CDR1 is LNHDA and CDR2 is SQIVND (reference sequence). This CDR3 region has 14 residues. The V gene end was trimmed by 7 bases and the J gene end by 6 bases; junction bases not matched to a gene: 8. As DNA, the CDR3 is TGTGCCAGTAACGCGGGACAGGGGGTAATCGAGCAGTACTTC. It codes for CASNAGQGVIEQYF.

The chain recombines TRBV12-3 or TRBV12-4 with TRBJ1-2; no clear D. Trimming took off 6 bases at V and 8 bases at J, with 13 bases between the two ends. CDR3 size: 12 residues. In DNA, the CDR3 is TGTGCCAGCAGGGCTCCCTCACAGGGCTACACCTTC. It encodes CASRAPSQGYTF.

This sequence joins TRBV14 and TRBJ2-3; weak D call: TRBD1 (6 bases). The germline V gene encodes CDR1 SGHDN and CDR2 FVKESK. The CDR3 covers 16 residues. V was trimmed by 2 bases and J by 5 bases, leaving 17 bases between them. The CDR3 DNA is TGTGCCAGCAGCCAAATCCCTGGGAAGGGGGAAGATACGCAGTATTTT. This translates into CASSQIPGKGEDTQYF.

The CDR3 DNA reads as TGTGCCAGCTGGGGCACCGGGGAGCTGTTTTTT. Translation: CASWGTGELFF. The rearrangement joins TRBV28 to TRBJ2-2; no definite D call. Trimming cost V 8 bases and J 4 bases, with 5 bases left between them. This CDR3 has 11 residues. Germline loops: CDR1 MDHEN, CDR2 SYDVKM.

The J gene is TRBJ1-6, the V gene TRBV27, with D unresolved. CDR1 and CDR2 from the germline V gene are MNHEY and SMNVEV (reference sequence). V lost 3 bases, J lost 7 bases, and 4 bases lay in between. The CDR3 has 12 amino acids. CDR3 amino acids: CASSFPNSPLHF. CDR3 in DNA: TGTGCCAGCAGTTTTCCAAATTCACCCCTCCACTTT.

The chain recombines TRBV6-5 with TRBJ2-5; TRBD2 is a possible D gene (5 bases). The germline V gene encodes CDR1 MNHEY and CDR2 SVGAGI. This CDR3 is 15 amino acids long. The germline V and J ends were trimmed by 6 bases and 7 bases, with 21 bases remaining between them. The chain's CDR3 is CASRTFDGPEGTQYF. The CDR3 nucleotides are TGTGCCAGCAGGACCTTCGACGGCCCCGAGGGGACCCAGTACTTC.

The chain carries TRBV28 and TRBJ2-7; 9 positions match TRBD1. CDR1 MDHEN and CDR2 SYDVKM come from the germline V gene. After removal of 3 bases from V and 3 bases from J, the junction contained 6 bases not matched to a gene. The CDR3 loop spans 15 amino acids. CDR3 in amino acids: CASSLLRDRVYEQYF. CDR3 coding DNA: TGTGCCAGCAGTTTGCTCCGGGACAGGGTCTACGAGCAGTACTTC.

The chain couples TRBV5-4 to TRBJ1-2; D gene ambiguous. CDR1 is SGHNT, CDR2 YYREEE, per germline (reference sequence). CDR3 length equals 13 residues. Trimming pared 0 bases from V and 1 base from J, leaving 4 bases between. CDR3 region: CASSLDGNYGYTF. The CDR3, as DNA: TGTGCCAGCAGCTTGGATGGTAACTATGGCTACACCTTC.

The rearrangement uses TRBV4-2 and TRBJ2-3, with 7 bases lining up with TRBD2. Looked up from germline, CDR1 is LGHNA and CDR2 is YNFKEQ. After removal of 3 bases from V and 0 bases from J, the junction contained 21 bases not matched to a gene. This CDR3 is 21 amino acids long. The CDR3 DNA reads TGTGCCAGCAGCCATATCACAACCACTAGCGCGCGAAGGGGTAGCACAGATACGCAGTATTTT. Encoded protein: CASSHITTTSARRGSTDTQYF.

CDR3 loop: CASSLVMGFSGNTIYF. CDR3 in DNA: TGTGCCAGCAGCTTAGTCATGGGATTCTCTGGAAACACCATATATTTT. The chain combines TRBV11-2 with TRBJ1-3; D uncertain. The germline V gene has CDR1 SGHAT and CDR2 FQNNGV. This CDR3 is 16 amino acids long. Trimming shortened V by 1 base and J by 0 bases, and 10 bases separated the two germline ends.

This rearrangement joins TRBV6-6 to TRBJ2-3; tentative D call: TRBD1 (6 bases). Germline loops: CDR1 MNHNY, CDR2 SVGAGI (reference sequence). The CDR3 is made up of 20 amino acids. With 5 bases removed from V and 0 bases from J, the gap between germline ends came to 27 bases. CDR3 sequence (DNA): TGTGCCAGCAGTCTATCACTGAATCCGGGACACCTAGCTAGCACAGATACGCAGTATTTT. This codes for CASSLSLNPGHLASTDTQYF.

This clone was recorded only once. The chain combines TRBV5-8 with TRBJ1-2; 9 nucleotides agree with TRBD1. CDR1 is SGHTS, CDR2 YDEGEE, per germline. V lost 3 bases, J lost 3 bases, and 3 bases stayed unmatched. CDR3 size: 14 residues. The CDR3 is CASSWGQGYYGYTF. The CDR3 bases are TGTGCCAGCAGCTGGGGACAGGGATACTATGGCTACACCTTC.

This clone was counted a few times. The chain recombines TRBV4-3 with TRBJ2-6; D may be TRBD2 (5 bases). With 4 bases removed from V and 2 bases from J, the gap between germline ends came to 15 bases. Germline assignment: CDR1 LGHNA and CDR2 YSLEER. The CDR3 extends over 17 amino acids. DNA for the CDR3: TGCGCCAGCAGCCCCCATGGGGAGTTAACTGGGGCCAACGTCCTGACTTTC. Translating it yields CASSPHGELTGANVLTF.

The rearrangement links TRBV29-1 to TRBJ1-2, with 11 bases aligning to TRBD1. The CDR3 has 14 amino acids. V trimming: 5 bases; J trimming: 4 bases; junction bases outside the gene matches: 6. Per the germline V gene, CDR1 is SQVTM and CDR2 is ANQGSEA. CDR3 nucleotide sequence: TGCAGCGTTCCCGGACAGGGGGCTAGCTATGGCTACACCTTC. Protein product: CSVPGQGASYGYTF.

CDR3: CASGPQVNYRGDNSPLHF. The CDR3, as DNA: TGTGCTAGTGGACCCCAGGTGAATTATCGAGGGGATAATTCACCCCTCCACTTT. The J gene is TRBJ1-6, the V gene TRBV12-5, with a weak D call TRBD1 (5 bases). V lost 6 bases and J 5 bases, leaving 23 bases between the germline ends. This CDR3 region has 18 residues. Germline V gives CDR1 LGHNT, CDR2 FRNRAP.

This chain joins TRBV6-1 and TRBJ2-7; 9 bases are shared with TRBD2. The CDR3 consists of 15 residues. Per germline, CDR1 MNHNS and CDR2 SASEGT. Trimming cost V 2 bases and J 0 bases; bases outside gene matches: 2. The CDR3: CASSEPSGDSYEQYF. The CDR3 nucleotides read TGTGCCAGCAGTGAACCTAGCGGGGACTCCTACGAGCAGTACTTC.

This rearrangement joins TRBV11-2 to TRBJ1-6; maybe TRBD1 (5 bases). The length of the CDR3 is 15 residues. Germline loops: CDR1 SGHAT, CDR2 FQNNGV. Trimming cost V 6 bases and J 6 bases, with 15 bases left between them. Here the CDR3 reads CASSPRLGVNSPLHF. CDR3 in DNA: TGTGCCAGCAGTCCCCGCCTGGGGGTTAATTCACCCCTCCACTTT.

The rearrangement joins TRBV3-1 (or the pseudogene TRBV3-2) to TRBJ1-5, with a possible D match to TRBD1 (5 bases). This CDR3 comprises 13 residues. V was clipped by 5 bases and J by 7 bases, with 12 bases between them. Germline V gene data show CDR1 as LGHDT and CDR2 as YNNKEL (reference sequence). The CDR3 region has the DNA TGTGCCAGCAGCACTCCGGGACGGCAGCCCCAGCATTTT. Protein sequence: CASSTPGRQPQHF.

This chain uses TRBV19 with TRBJ1-5; D not resolved. The V end lost 7 bases, the J end lost 6 bases, and 16 bases lay between the germline ends. Germline CDR1 and CDR2: LNHDA and SQIVND (reference sequence). There are 14 residues in the CDR3. The DNA for the CDR3 is TGTGCCAGTACGTCTTTTTTTGGACGTCAGCCCCAGCATTTT. Its protein is CASTSFFGRQPQHF.

A few counts support this clone. The chain couples TRBV6-4 to TRBJ2-3; 13 nucleotides match TRBD2. Germline loops: CDR1 MRHNA, CDR2 SNTAGT. The V gene end was trimmed by 7 bases and the J gene end by 1 base; junction bases not matched to a gene: 2. The CDR3 extends over 15 amino acids. The DNA of the CDR3 is TGTGCCAGCACAGGGACTAGCGGGGGCACAGATACGCAGTATTTT. Translated: CASTGTSGGTDTQYF.